This is a list of T cell receptor beta chains from one sample in a study of cytomegalovirus exposure and HLA in healthy donors. Clones were read by immunoSEQ multiplex PCR, and TCRdb kept only the in-frame ones, dropping some. The table lists some 150,000 clones, 60% to 85% of them singletons. Sequences were obtained from PBMCs. These receptors originate from a female donor in good health and CMV-seronegative. Each CDR3 is given with its conserved first and last residue. A D gene is named only where the DNA matches it firmly. Clone size is not always given. Where it is, it says once, few, many or a class for expanded clones.

clone_size	d_call	v_call	j_call	cdr3_nt	cdr3_aa
NA	TRBD1	TRBV28	TRBJ2-2	TGTGCCAGCACCCTCCAGGACAGGGACACCGGGGAGCTGTTTTTT	CASTLQDRDTGELFF
NA	TRBD2	TRBV10-3	TRBJ2-7	TGTGCCATCAGTGTCATTTTAGCGGGGGGATCCTACGAGCAGTACTTC	CAISVILAGGSYEQYF
once	NA	TRBV6-6	TRBJ1-2	TGTGCCAGCAGTGAGGGACTGGCTAGCTATGGCTACACCTTC	CASSEGLASYGYTF
NA	NA	TRBV30	TRBJ2-3	TGTGCCTGGAACGTCAGGGCGTTTACAGATACGCAGTATTTT	CAWNVRAFTDTQYF
NA	NA	TRBV7-2	TRBJ2-3	TGTGCCAGCAGCTTAGAGGGCAGGGCCCGCACAGATACGCAGTATTTT	CASSLEGRARTDTQYF
NA	TRBD2	TRBV7-2	TRBJ2-1	TGTGCCAGCTCCGGGGGGGGGTCAAACAATGAGCAGTTCTTC	CASSGGGSNNEQFF
NA	TRBD1	TRBV7-2	TRBJ2-1	TGTGCCAGCAGCTTAAGAGGGGGCCCCTACAATGAGCAGTTCTTC	CASSLRGGPYNEQFF
few	TRBD2	TRBV7-8	TRBJ2-1	TGTGCCAGCAGCCCTCGAGCGGGAGGGAGCAATGAGCAGTTCTTC	CASSPRAGGSNEQFF
few	NA	TRBV28	TRBJ1-2	TGTGCCAGCAGTTTACCGGGAACGGCGATTCCTAACTATGGCTACACCTTC	CASSLPGTAIPNYGYTF
NA	TRBD1	TRBV5-4	TRBJ1-2	TGTGCCAGCAGCTTGGCGACAGGGGGCGCTTATGGCTACACCTTC	CASSLATGGAYGYTF
NA	NA	TRBV5-8	TRBJ2-2	TGTGCCAGCAGCTTGGGCGTGAGGAGCGGGGAGCTGTTTTTT	CASSLGVRSGELFF
NA	NA	TRBV28	TRBJ1-1	TGTGCCAGCAACACTCCAGGGTACACTGAAGCTTTCTTT	CASNTPGYTEAFF
NA	TRBD1	TRBV5-4	TRBJ1-2	TGTGCCAGCAGCTTGGCACAGGGGGCGCTGGGCTATGGCTACACCTTC	CASSLAQGALGYGYTF
NA	TRBD2	TRBV7-6	TRBJ2-3	TGTGCCAGCAGCTTCATAGCGGGAGGGTTGGCAGATACGCAGTATTTT	CASSFIAGGLADTQYF
NA	NA	TRBV25-1	TRBJ2-1	TGTGCCAGCAGTGAATACTTTGACATTAGCTCCTACAATGAGCAGTTCTTC	CASSEYFDISSYNEQFF
NA	TRBD1	TRBV2	TRBJ2-2	TGTGCCAGCAGTGGCCGGGACAGCCTCACCGGGGAGCTGTTTTTT	CASSGRDSLTGELFF
few	NA	TRBV27	TRBJ2-5	TGTGCCAGCAGTGCGCGTCTAGTACAAGAGACCCAGTACTTC	CASSARLVQETQYF
few	NA	TRBV30	TRBJ2-5	TGTGCCTGGACCCCCTCCGAGACCCAGTACTTC	CAWTPSETQYF
NA	TRBD2	TRBV7-3	TRBJ2-1	TGTGCCAGCAGCTTATCCCGGGCGGGAGAGAATGAGCAGTTCTTC	CASSLSRAGENEQFF
once	TRBD2	TRBV6-6	TRBJ2-7	TGTGCCAGCAGTCCTAATCTAGCGGGGGGATTTCACGAGCAGTACTTC	CASSPNLAGGFHEQYF
NA	TRBD2	TRBV2	TRBJ2-5	TGTGCCAGCAGTGACTCTAAGCGGGAGGGCGGAGAGACCCAGTACTTC	CASSDSKREGGETQYF
NA	NA	TRBV19	TRBJ1-1	TGTGCCAGTAGTTTTCGACAAGCCGGGAACACTGAAGCTTTCTTT	CASSFRQAGNTEAFF
once	TRBD2	TRBV7-8	TRBJ2-3	TGTGCCAGCAGCCGTAGCGGGGGGGGTCGAGATACGCAGTATTTT	CASSRSGGGRDTQYF
NA	NA	TRBV4-1	TRBJ1-1	TGCGCCAGCCGCCAGGGAGTGAACACTGAAGCTTTCTTT	CASRQGVNTEAFF
NA	NA	TRBV7-9	TRBJ1-5	TGTGCCAGCAGCCCCGGGACATCCAGCAATCAGCCCCAGCATTTT	CASSPGTSSNQPQHF
few	NA	TRBV5-5	TRBJ1-5	TGTGCCAGCAGCTCCGATTCAGGCTTAGGGAGGCAGCCCCAGCATTTT	CASSSDSGLGRQPQHF
NA	NA	TRBV6-5	TRBJ2-1	TGTGCCAGCAGTTACGTGGGACAAAATGAGCAGTTCTTC	CASSYVGQNEQFF
NA	NA	TRBV7-3	TRBJ1-1	TGTGCCAGCAGCCAAGAGTTGAACACTGAAGCTTTCTTT	CASSQELNTEAFF
NA	NA	TRBV4-1	TRBJ2-2	TGCGCCAGCAGCCAAATCGCGGGGTCGAGGACCGGGGAGCTGTTTTTT	CASSQIAGSRTGELFF
NA	TRBD2	TRBV5-1	TRBJ2-7	TGCGCCAGCAGCTTAAGGGAGGGCTACGAGCAGTACTTC	CASSLREGYEQYF
NA	NA	TRBV5-4	TRBJ2-5	TGTGCCAGCAGCTTGAGGTCTGGGGGGGAGACCCAGTACTTC	CASSLRSGGETQYF
NA	TRBD1	TRBV19	TRBJ1-1	TGTGCCAGTAGTATGACAGGGCTCAACACTGAAGCTTTCTTT	CASSMTGLNTEAFF
few	NA	TRBV2	TRBJ1-5	TGTGCCAGCAGTGCGGCCAGGGTTGTGAGTCAGCCCCAGCATTTT	CASSAARVVSQPQHF
NA	TRBD1	TRBV5-4	TRBJ2-7	TGTGCCAGCAGCCATCCCGGGACAGGGCCCTACGAGCAGTACTTC	CASSHPGTGPYEQYF
once	NA	TRBV29-1	TRBJ1-1	TGCAGCGCCGTCATACAGGGACGGAACACTGAAGCTTTCTTT	CSAVIQGRNTEAFF
NA	TRBD2	TRBV15	TRBJ2-5	TGTGCCACCAGCAGGGCTCCCGGGACTAGCGGGGGCTCCCAAGAGACCCAGTACTTC	CATSRAPGTSGGSQETQYF
NA	TRBD1	TRBV19	TRBJ1-2	TGTGCCAGTAGTGAGTCCGGGACAGGGGGTAATATCTATGGCTACACCTTC	CASSESGTGGNIYGYTF
NA	NA	TRBV2	TRBJ2-4	TGTGCCAGCAGTGAGCGTTCTTCACTAGCCAAAAACATTCAGTACTTC	CASSERSSLAKNIQYF
NA	NA	TRBV9	TRBJ2-1	TGTGCCAGCAGCTCGAGGGGGGGACTCTCCTACAATGAGCAGTTCTTC	CASSSRGGLSYNEQFF
NA	TRBD2	TRBV7-3	TRBJ2-1	TGTGCCAGCAGCTTACCCGGCGGGAGGAAACAGTTCTTC	CASSLPGGRKQFF
NA	NA	TRBV5-4	TRBJ2-1	TGTGCCAGCAGCCCGGAGAGCGGGTTCTCCTACAATGAGCAGTTCTTC	CASSPESGFSYNEQFF
once	NA	TRBV27	TRBJ1-1	TGTGCCAGCAGCTCTCCGGGTGCGGAGTCGGGCACTGAAGCTTTCTTT	CASSSPGAESGTEAFF